Here is one T cell receptor (beta chain) with its context. The antigen is unknown. At a deep level, the assay was run. This table comes from immunoSEQ multiplex PCR, and its TCRdb copy is limited to in-frame clones, with some not included. The sample holds some 1,100,000 clones, about 80% seen once. The sample belongs to a study of shared clonotypes between healthy human individuals. Study-wide results and limits: Clonotypes that were shared across a few donors made up approximately 5% of naive CD4 clonotypes.

The CDR3 totals 15 residues. V was clipped by 7 bases and J by 3 bases; unmatched bases: 8. CDR1 SNHLY and CDR2 FYNNEI come from the germline V gene. The clonotype was recovered from a man aged 18 to 30 in good health. Some clones in this sample may be carry-over from other donors' samples. V usage is TRBV2 and J usage is TRBJ2-1; TRBD2 matches at 8 bases. The sequenced sample consisted of memory CD4+ T cells from PBMCs. Subset reported: CD45RA-negative fraction. CDR3 coding DNA: TGTGCCAGCACTAGGACTAGCAGCAACTACAATGAGCAGTTCTTC. Translating it yields CASTRTSSNYNEQFF. The whole variable domain, remainder taken from reference TRBV2 and TRBJ2-1, is EPEVTQTPSHQVTQMGQEVILRCVPISNHLYFYWYRQILGQKVEFLVSFYNNEISEKSEIFDDQFSVERPDGSNFTLKIRSTKLEDSAMYFCASTRTSSNYNEQFFGPGTRLTVL.